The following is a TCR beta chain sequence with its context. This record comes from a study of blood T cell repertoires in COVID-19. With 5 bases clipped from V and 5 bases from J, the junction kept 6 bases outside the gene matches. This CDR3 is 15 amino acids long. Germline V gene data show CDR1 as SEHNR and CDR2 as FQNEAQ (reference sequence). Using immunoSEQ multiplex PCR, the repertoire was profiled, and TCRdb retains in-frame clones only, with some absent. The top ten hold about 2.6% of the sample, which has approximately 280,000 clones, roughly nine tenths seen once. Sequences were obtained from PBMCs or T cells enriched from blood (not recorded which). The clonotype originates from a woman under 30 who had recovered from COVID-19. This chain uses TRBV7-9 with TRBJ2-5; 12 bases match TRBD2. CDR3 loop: CASSTGLAGRETQYF. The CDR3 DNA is TGTGCCAGCAGCACAGGACTAGCGGGGCGCGAGACCCAGTACTTC.